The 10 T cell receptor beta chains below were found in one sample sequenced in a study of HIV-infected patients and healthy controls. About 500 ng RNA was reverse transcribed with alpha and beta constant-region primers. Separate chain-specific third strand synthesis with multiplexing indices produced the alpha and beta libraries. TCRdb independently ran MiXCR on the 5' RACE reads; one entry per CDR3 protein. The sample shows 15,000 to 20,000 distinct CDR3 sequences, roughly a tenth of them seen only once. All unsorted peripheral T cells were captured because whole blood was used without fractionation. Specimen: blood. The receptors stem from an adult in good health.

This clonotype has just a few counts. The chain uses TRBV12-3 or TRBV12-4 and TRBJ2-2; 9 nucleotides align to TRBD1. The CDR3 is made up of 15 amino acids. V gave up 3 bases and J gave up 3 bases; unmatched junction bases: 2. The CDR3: CASSFRTGDTGELFF. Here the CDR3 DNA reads TGTGCCAGCAGTTTCAGGACAGGGGACACCGGGGAGCTGTTTTTT.

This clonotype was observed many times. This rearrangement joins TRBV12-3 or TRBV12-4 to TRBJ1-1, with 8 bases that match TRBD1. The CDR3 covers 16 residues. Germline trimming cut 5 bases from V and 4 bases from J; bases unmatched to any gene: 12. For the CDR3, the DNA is TGTGCCAGCAGTGCCGGGGCAGGGGGCCAGGCCACTGAAGCTTTCTTT. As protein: CASSAGAGGQATEAFF.

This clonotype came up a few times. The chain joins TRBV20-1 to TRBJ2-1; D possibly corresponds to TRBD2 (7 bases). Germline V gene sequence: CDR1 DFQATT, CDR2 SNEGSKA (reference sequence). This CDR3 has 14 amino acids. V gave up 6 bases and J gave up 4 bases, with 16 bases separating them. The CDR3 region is CSAGGGETYNEQFF. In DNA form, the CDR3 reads TGCAGTGCCGGAGGGGGGGAGACATACAATGAGCAGTTCTTC.

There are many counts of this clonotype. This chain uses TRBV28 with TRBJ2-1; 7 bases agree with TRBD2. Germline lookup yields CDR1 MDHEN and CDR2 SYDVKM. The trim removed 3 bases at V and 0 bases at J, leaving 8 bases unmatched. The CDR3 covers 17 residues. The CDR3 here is CASSFPPSGPSYNEQFF. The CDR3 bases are TGTGCCAGCAGTTTCCCTCCTAGCGGTCCCTCCTACAATGAGCAGTTCTTC.

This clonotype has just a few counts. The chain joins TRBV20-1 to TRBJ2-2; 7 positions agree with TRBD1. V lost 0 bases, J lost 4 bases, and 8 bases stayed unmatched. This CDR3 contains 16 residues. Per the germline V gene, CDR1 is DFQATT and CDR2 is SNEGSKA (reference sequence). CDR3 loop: CSARDLRGPATGELFF. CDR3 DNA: TGCAGTGCTAGAGATTTAAGGGGGCCGGCCACCGGGGAGCTGTTTTTT.

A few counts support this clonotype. The CDR3 nucleotides are TGTGCCAGCAGCCAATACTACCCCTCTCAGGGGGGAGACACCGGGGAGCTGTTTTTT. Amino acids: CASSQYYPSQGGDTGELFF. This chain uses TRBV3-1 with TRBJ2-2, with D tentatively TRBD1 (7 bases). V was pared by 2 bases and J by 3 bases, with 22 bases between. The germline CDR1 and CDR2 sequences are LGHDT and YNNKEL (reference sequence). This CDR3 is 19 amino acids long.

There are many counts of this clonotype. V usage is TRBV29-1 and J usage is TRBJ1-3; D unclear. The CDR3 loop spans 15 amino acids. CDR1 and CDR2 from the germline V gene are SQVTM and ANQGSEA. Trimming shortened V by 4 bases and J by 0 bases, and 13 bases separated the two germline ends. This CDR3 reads CSVGQTIASGNTIYF. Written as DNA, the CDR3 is TGCAGCGTTGGGCAGACTATCGCCTCTGGAAACACCATATATTTT.

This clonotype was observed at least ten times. This CDR3 reads CASSRRLAQLNTDTQYF. The CDR3 region has the DNA TGCGCCAGCAGTAGGAGACTAGCCCAACTAAACACAGATACGCAGTATTTT. The V call is TRBV4-1, the J call TRBJ2-3; 7 bases fit TRBD2. Trimming took 6 bases from V and 2 from J; bases not matched to a gene: 14. The CDR3 is made up of 17 amino acids. Germline CDR1 MGHRA, CDR2 YSYEKL.

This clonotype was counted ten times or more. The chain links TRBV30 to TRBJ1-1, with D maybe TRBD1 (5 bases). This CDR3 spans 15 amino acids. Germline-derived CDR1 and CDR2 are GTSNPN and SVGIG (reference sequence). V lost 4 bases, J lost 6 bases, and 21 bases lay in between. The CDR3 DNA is TGTGCCTGGAATAAGGGGATCAGTGGGCCAGCTGAAGCTTTCTTT. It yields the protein CAWNKGISGPAEAFF.

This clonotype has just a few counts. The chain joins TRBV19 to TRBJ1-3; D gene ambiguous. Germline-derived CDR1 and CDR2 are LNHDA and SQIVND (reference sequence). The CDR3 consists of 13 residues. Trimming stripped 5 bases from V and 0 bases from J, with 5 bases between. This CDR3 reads CASSPSSGNTIYF. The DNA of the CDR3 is TGTGCCAGTAGTCCGAGCTCTGGAAACACCATATATTTT.